A single sample gave rise to the 19 T cell receptor beta chains below, sequenced in a study of T cells in Graves' hyperthyroidism and ophthalmopathy (dated by TCRdb to about 2019). The library was produced with multiplex PCR. Sequencing was performed on an Illumina HiSeq 2000. The TCR beta CDR3 regions were amplified from RNA transcripts. A first-round RT-PCR of the TCR CDR3 used the HTBI primer set with the Qiagen OneStep RT-PCR kit. TCRdb's own reprocessing of the public reads used fastp at Q25 and MiXCR and kept productive beta chains. CDR3 protein duplicates are merged, each entry listing the most common genes and DNA. This sample is represented by a few hundred thousand distinct CDR3 sequences; around 14% of them were singletons. Over 25% of the sample belongs to the ten largest clones. Sequenced input: blood. Receptor source: a woman in her twenties or thirties with Graves' hyperthyroidism.

There are many counts of this clonotype. The CDR3 sequence: CASSQEKTGETQYF. The CDR3 bases are TGCGCCAGCAGCCAAGAGAAAACTGGGGAGACCCAGTACTTC. The chain employs TRBV4-1 and TRBJ2-5; D remains ambiguous. CDR3 length: 14 residues. Trimming removed 0 bases at V and 5 bases at J, with 10 bases between. Germline lookup yields CDR1 MGHRA and CDR2 YSYEKL.

This clonotype was counted at least ten times. The chain joins TRBV18 to TRBJ2-5; D remains unclear. Germline-derived CDR1 and CDR2 are KGHSH and LQKENI. Trimming left V 0 bases short and J 5 bases short, with 10 bases between. The CDR3 contains 14 residues. CDR3 in amino acids: CASSPPPSTETQYF. The CDR3 coding sequence is TGTGCCAGCTCACCACCGCCCAGCACGGAGACCCAGTACTTC.

The genes are TRBV5-1 and TRBJ2-5, with D possibly matching TRBD2 (6 bases). The CDR3 covers 16 residues. CDR1 SGHRS and CDR2 YFSETQ come from the germline V gene. V was shortened by 1 base and J by 0 bases, with 13 bases between the two germline ends. CDR3 DNA: TGCGCCAGCAGCTTGTCCCCAGCGGGCGACCAAGAGACCCAGTACTTC. It specifies CASSLSPAGDQETQYF.

This clonotype has just a few counts. The CDR3 coding sequence is TGCAGCGTTGAAGGGGACGGAAGGCATGGCTACACCTTC. Translation: CSVEGDGRHGYTF. This chain connects TRBV29-1 to TRBJ1-2; possible D gene TRBD1, 5 bases. V was shortened by 1 base and J by 6 bases, with 12 bases between the two germline ends. Germline CDR1 is SQVTM and CDR2 is ANQGSEA. The CDR3 sequence is 13 residues long.

This clonotype was counted a few times. The V gene is TRBV29-1, the J gene TRBJ2-1, with 9 nucleotides matching TRBD2. The CDR3 length is 13 residues. V gave up 3 bases and J gave up 7 bases; unmatched junction bases: 4. Per the germline V gene, CDR1 is SQVTM and CDR2 is ANQGSEA. For the CDR3, the DNA is TGCAGCGTTGACCTAGCGGGATGGAATGAGCAGTTCTTC. Encoded protein: CSVDLAGWNEQFF.

The V call is TRBV6-1, the J call TRBJ1-5, with 7 bases that match TRBD1. V trimming: 8 bases; J trimming: 6 bases; junction bases outside the gene matches: 16. The CDR3 is 16 amino acids. Germline V gene data show CDR1 as MNHNS and CDR2 as SASEGT. CDR3 residues: CASRGRGQPIPQPQHF. In DNA, the CDR3 is TGTGCCAGCCGCGGGAGGGGGCAGCCAATTCCTCAGCCCCAGCATTTT.

In its sample, this clonotype was seen a few times. The chain has TRBV15 and TRBJ2-3; D uncertain. V was shortened by 0 bases and J by 0 bases, with 13 bases between the two germline ends. From germline, CDR1 is LNHNV and CDR2 YYDKDF (reference sequence). CDR3 size: 17 residues. Written as DNA, the CDR3 is TGTGCCACCAGCAGAGATCACGTGGGAACTAGCACAGATACGCAGTATTTT. It yields the protein CATSRDHVGTSTDTQYF.

This clonotype was seen repeatedly, ten times or more. The chain recombines TRBV5-1 with TRBJ2-7, with D maybe TRBD2 (6 bases). The germline V gene encodes CDR1 SGHRS and CDR2 YFSETQ. This CDR3 contains 15 residues. V dropped 4 bases and J dropped 2 bases, with 16 bases sitting between them. The CDR3 sequence is CASSRAGTGTYEQYF. The CDR3 region has the DNA TGCGCCAGCAGCCGAGCAGGGACTGGGACCTACGAGCAGTACTTC.

This clonotype came up many times. The rearrangement joins TRBV28 to TRBJ2-5; D gene uncertain. CDR1 and CDR2 from the germline V gene are MDHEN and SYDVKM. V was shortened by 3 bases and J by 1 base, with 9 bases between the two germline ends. This CDR3 comprises 14 residues. This CDR3 is CASSFRDTQETQYF. DNA for the CDR3: TGTGCCAGCAGTTTTAGGGATACCCAAGAGACCCAGTACTTC.

This clonotype was counted between two and nine times. The chain joins TRBV5-1 to TRBJ2-5; possibly TRBD2 for D (5 bases). V lost 1 base and J lost 1, with 11 bases in between. The CDR3 has 15 residues. The germline CDR1 and CDR2 sequences are SGHRS and YFSETQ. This CDR3 reads CASSLRGQSQETQYF. The CDR3, as DNA: TGCGCCAGCAGCTTGAGAGGGCAGTCCCAAGAGACCCAGTACTTC.

This clonotype was recorded many times. The J gene is TRBJ2-1, the V gene TRBV3-1; D may be TRBD2 (5 bases). This CDR3 has 15 residues. V was shortened by 0 bases and J by 8 bases, with 14 bases between the two germline ends. From germline, CDR1 is LGHDT and CDR2 YNNKEL (reference sequence). CDR3: CASSQDRSSHHEQFF. The CDR3 DNA sequence: TGTGCCAGCAGCCAAGATAGGTCTAGCCATCATGAGCAGTTCTTC.

This clonotype was picked up many times. J is TRBJ2-5 and V is TRBV13; D is unresolved. CDR1 is PRHDT, CDR2 FYEKMQ, per germline (reference sequence). The CDR3 extends over 14 amino acids. Trimming cost V 1 base and J 5 bases, with 11 bases left between them. The DNA for the CDR3 is TGTGCCAGCAGCTTAGACTCAGAAGCCGAGACCCAGTACTTC. It specifies CASSLDSEAETQYF.

The V call is TRBV9, the J call TRBJ2-2; TRBD2 matches 8 bases. The CDR3 runs to 18 residues. The germline V gene encodes CDR1 SGDLS and CDR2 YYNGEE. The trim removed 4 bases at V and 1 base at J, leaving 12 bases unmatched. The CDR3 is CASSPPGRGSVNTGELFF. The DNA for the CDR3 is TGTGCCAGCAGCCCCCCCGGGAGGGGTTCGGTGAACACCGGGGAGCTGTTTTTT. The complete variable domain, with remaining parts taken from reference TRBV9 and TRBJ2-2, reads DSGVTQTPKHLITATGQRVTLRCSPRSGDLSVYWYQQSLDQGLQFLIQYYNGEERAKGNILERFSAQQFPDLHSELNLSSLELGDSALYFCASSPPGRGSVNTGELFFGEGSRLTVL.

The gene calls are TRBV7-9 and TRBJ1-4; D uncertain. Germline-derived CDR1 and CDR2 are SEHNR and FQNEAQ (reference sequence). CDR3 length equals 14 residues. V lost 3 bases and J 6 bases, leaving 11 bases between the germline ends. The CDR3 DNA reads as TGTGCCAGCAGCTTTAGACTAAGGGATGAAAAACTGTTTTTT. Residues: CASSFRLRDEKLFF.

The chain couples TRBV5-6 to TRBJ2-3, with 8 bases lining up with TRBD1. Germline assignment: CDR1 SGHDT and CDR2 YYEEEE. With V trimmed by 0 bases and J by 5 bases, 5 bases remained unmatched. This CDR3 has 15 amino acids. The CDR3 is CASSLGTGYGDTQYF. CDR3 coding DNA: TGTGCCAGCAGCTTGGGGACAGGGTACGGAGATACGCAGTATTTT.

This clonotype showed up many times. The rearrangement joins TRBV7-6 to TRBJ1-1; the D is unclear. This CDR3 region has 18 residues. Between the trimmed V and J ends, which lost 5 bases and 1 base, there was a span of 23 bases. Germline CDR1 SGHVS, CDR2 FNYEAQ. CDR3 protein: CASSPPRSMGWKNTEAFF. The CDR3 DNA follows: TGTGCCAGCAGCCCCCCGAGAAGCATGGGTTGGAAGAACACTGAAGCTTTCTTT.

This clonotype was picked up many times. The rearrangement joins TRBV10-3 to TRBJ2-7; the D gene is possibly TRBD1 (6 bases). Trimming pared 5 bases from V and 3 bases from J, leaving 14 bases between. The CDR3 runs 14 residues. Germline V CDR1 and CDR2: ENHRY, SYGVKD. The CDR3 DNA sequence: TGTGCCATCAGTCAAGACCTAGGGGGCTACGAGCAGTACTTC. It encodes CAISQDLGGYEQYF.

This clonotype has more than one count but fewer than ten. This chain links TRBV5-6 with TRBJ2-5, with 11 bases aligning to TRBD2. Germline CDR1 reads SGHDT; CDR2 reads YYEEEE. V was pared by 4 bases and J by 1 base, with 9 bases of the junction left unmatched. The CDR3 is made up of 17 amino acids. CDR3 DNA sequence: TGTGCCAGCAGCCCTAGACGACTAGCGGGGCCCCAAGAGACCCAGTACTTC. This gives the protein CASSPRRLAGPQETQYF.

The V and J genes are TRBV9 and TRBJ2-1; 10 bases agree with TRBD2. V was clipped by 3 bases and J by 3 bases; unmatched bases: 3. In germline, CDR1 is SGDLS, CDR2 YYNGEE. The CDR3 is 15 residues long. CDR3: CASSGGTSVYNEQFF. Written as DNA, the CDR3 is TGTGCCAGCAGCGGGGGGACTAGCGTCTACAATGAGCAGTTCTTC.